This TCR beta chain emerged from a study of blood T cell repertoires in COVID-19. Study-level background: T cells, B-cell-depleted T cells, or PBMCs supplied cDNA or gDNA.

CDR3 size: 15 residues. Losses at the gene ends were 4 bases for V and 1 base for J; bases not matched to a gene: 0. From germline, CDR1 is MNHEY and CDR2 SVGAGI. The table came from immunoSEQ multiplex PCR; TCRdb's copy has only in-frame clones and leaves some out. The sample contains some 180,000 clones, about 75% of which appear only once. Sequencing was performed on peripheral blood. The chain carries TRBV6-5 and TRBJ2-3, with 12 bases that match TRBD2. The receptor comes from a woman in her forties or fifties with active or convalescent COVID-19. The CDR3 nucleotides read TGTGCCAGCAGTTGGACTAGCGGGGGCACAGATACGCAGTATTTT. Its protein product is CASSWTSGGTDTQYF.